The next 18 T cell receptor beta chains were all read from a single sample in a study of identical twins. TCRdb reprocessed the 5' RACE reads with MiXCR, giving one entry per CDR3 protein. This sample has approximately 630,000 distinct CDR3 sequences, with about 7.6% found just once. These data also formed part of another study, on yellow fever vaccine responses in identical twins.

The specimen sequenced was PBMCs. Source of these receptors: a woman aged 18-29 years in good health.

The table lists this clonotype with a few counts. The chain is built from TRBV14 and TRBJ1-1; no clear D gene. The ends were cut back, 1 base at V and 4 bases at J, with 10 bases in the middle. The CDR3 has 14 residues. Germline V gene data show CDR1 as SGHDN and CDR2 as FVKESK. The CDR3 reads CASSQAAPGTEAFF. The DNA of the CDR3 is TGTGCCAGCAGCCAAGCGGCGCCGGGCACTGAAGCTTTCTTT.

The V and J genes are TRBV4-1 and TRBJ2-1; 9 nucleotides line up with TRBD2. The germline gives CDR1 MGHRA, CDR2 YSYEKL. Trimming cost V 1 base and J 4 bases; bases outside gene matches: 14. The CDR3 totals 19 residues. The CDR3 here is CASSQVGRGGAGGYNEQFF. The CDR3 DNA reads TGCGCCAGCAGCCAAGTTGGGCGCGGGGGGGCCGGAGGGTACAATGAGCAGTTCTTC.

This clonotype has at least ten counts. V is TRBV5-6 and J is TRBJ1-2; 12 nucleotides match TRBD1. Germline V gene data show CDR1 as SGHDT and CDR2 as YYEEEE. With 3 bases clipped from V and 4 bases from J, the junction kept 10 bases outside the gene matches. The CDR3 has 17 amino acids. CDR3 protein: CASSYTGTGGGGYGYTF. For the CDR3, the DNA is TGTGCCAGCAGCTACACCGGGACAGGGGGCGGTGGCTATGGCTACACCTTC.

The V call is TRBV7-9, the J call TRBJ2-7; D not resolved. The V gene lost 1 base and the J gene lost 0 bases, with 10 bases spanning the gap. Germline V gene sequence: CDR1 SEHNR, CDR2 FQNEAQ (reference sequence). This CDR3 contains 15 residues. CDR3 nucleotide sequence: TGTGCCAGCAGCTTAGTGGATCTGGTCTCCTACGAGCAGTACTTC. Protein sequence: CASSLVDLVSYEQYF.

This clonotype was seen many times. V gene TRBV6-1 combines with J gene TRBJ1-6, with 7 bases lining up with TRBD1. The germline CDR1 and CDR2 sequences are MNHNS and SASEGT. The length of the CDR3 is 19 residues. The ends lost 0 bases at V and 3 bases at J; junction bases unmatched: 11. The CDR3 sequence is CASSEARTGAPNYNSPLHF. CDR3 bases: TGTGCCAGCAGTGAAGCGAGGACAGGAGCGCCGAACTATAATTCACCCCTCCACTTT.

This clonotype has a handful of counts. The CDR3 DNA reads TGCGCCAGCAGCGGAAACCCGGGACAGGGGTTTAATGAGCAGTTCTTC. Translated, it gives CASSGNPGQGFNEQFF. The V gene is TRBV5-1, the J gene TRBJ2-1; 10 bases are a match to TRBD1. Germline trimming cut 4 bases from V and 7 bases from J; bases unmatched to any gene: 11. The V gene's germline CDR1 is SGHRS and CDR2 YFSETQ. The CDR3 has 16 amino acids.

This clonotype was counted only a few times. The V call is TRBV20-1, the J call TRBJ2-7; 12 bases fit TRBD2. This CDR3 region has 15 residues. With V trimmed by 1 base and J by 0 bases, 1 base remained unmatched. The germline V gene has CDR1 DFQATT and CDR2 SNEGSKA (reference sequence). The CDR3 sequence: CSARASGRASYEQYF. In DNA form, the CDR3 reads TGCAGTGCTAGAGCTAGCGGGAGGGCCTCCTACGAGCAGTACTTC.

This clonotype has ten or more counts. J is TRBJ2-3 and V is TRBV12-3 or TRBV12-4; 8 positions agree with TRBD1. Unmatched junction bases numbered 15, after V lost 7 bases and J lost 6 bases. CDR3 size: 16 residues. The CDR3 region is CASNARTGRLADTQYF. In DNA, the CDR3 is TGTGCCAGCAACGCACGGACAGGGAGATTGGCGGATACGCAGTATTTT.

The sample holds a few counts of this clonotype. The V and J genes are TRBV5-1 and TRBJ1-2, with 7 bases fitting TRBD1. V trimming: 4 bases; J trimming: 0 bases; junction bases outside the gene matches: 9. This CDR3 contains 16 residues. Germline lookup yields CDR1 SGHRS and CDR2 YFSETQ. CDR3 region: CASSGGTAQTNYGYTF. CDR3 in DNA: TGCGCCAGCAGCGGGGGGACAGCCCAGACTAACTATGGCTACACCTTC.

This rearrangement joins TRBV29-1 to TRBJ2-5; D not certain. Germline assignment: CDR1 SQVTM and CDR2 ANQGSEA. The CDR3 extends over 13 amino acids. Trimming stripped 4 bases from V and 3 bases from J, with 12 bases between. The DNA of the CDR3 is TGCAGCGTTGGGCTTCGTAGGGAAGAGACCCAGTACTTC. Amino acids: CSVGLRREETQYF.

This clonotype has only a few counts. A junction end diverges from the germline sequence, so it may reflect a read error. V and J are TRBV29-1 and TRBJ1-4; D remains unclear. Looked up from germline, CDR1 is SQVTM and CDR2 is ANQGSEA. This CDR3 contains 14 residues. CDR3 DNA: TGCAGCGTTGAAGCCAAGGGTACTAATGAGAAACTGTTTTTT. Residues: CSVEAKGTNEKLFF.

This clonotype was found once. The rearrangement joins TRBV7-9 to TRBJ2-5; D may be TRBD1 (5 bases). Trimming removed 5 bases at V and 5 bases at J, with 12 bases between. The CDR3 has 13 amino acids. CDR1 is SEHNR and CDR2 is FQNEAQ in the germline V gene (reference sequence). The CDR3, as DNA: TGTGCCAGCAGCCGTGCAGGGTGGGAGACCCAGTACTTC. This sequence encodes CASSRAGWETQYF.

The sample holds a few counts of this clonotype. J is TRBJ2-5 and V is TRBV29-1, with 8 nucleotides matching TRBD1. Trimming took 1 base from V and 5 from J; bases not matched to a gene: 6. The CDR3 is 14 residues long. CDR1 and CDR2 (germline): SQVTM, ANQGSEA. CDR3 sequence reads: CSVEARQGMETQYF. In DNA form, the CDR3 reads TGCAGCGTTGAAGCCAGACAGGGGATGGAGACCCAGTACTTC.

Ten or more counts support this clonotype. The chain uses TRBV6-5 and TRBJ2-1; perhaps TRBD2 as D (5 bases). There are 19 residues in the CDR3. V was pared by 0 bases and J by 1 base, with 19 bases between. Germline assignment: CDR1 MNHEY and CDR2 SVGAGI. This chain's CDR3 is CASSYSGDFVGESYNEQFF. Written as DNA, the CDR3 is TGTGCCAGCAGTTACTCTGGGGATTTCGTGGGAGAATCCTACAATGAGCAGTTCTTC.

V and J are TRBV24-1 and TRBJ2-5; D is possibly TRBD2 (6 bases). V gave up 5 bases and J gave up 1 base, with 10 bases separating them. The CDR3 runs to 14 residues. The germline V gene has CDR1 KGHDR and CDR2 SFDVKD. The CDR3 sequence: CATSAMGGQETQYF. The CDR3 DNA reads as TGTGCCACCAGTGCCATGGGGGGCCAAGAGACCCAGTACTTC.

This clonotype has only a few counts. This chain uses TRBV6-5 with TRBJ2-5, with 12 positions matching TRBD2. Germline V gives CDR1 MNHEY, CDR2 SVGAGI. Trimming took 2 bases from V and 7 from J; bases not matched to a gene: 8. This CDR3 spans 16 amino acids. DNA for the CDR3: TGTGCCAGCAGTTACCCGACTAGCGGGGGAGCTGTGACCCAGTACTTC. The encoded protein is CASSYPTSGGAVTQYF.

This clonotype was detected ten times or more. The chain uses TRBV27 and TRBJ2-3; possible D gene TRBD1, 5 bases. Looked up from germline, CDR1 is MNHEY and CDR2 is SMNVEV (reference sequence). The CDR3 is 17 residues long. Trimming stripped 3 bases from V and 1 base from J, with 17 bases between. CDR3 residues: CASSFDSNRFRTDTQYF. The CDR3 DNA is TGTGCCAGCAGTTTCGACAGCAACCGGTTCCGCACAGATACGCAGTATTTT.

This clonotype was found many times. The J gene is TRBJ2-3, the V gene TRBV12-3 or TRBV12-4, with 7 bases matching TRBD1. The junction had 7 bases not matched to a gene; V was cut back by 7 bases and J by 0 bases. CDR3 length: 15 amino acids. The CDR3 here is CASNHRGRSTDTQYF. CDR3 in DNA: TGTGCCAGCAACCACAGGGGCCGTAGCACAGATACGCAGTATTTT.